The 5 T cell receptor beta chains below all came from one sample that was sequenced in a study of response to subunit inactivated influenza vaccine. In TCRdb, the RT-PCR reads were re-called with MiXCR into one record per CDR3 protein. Of about 500,000 distinct CDR3 sequences listed, approximately 7.7% are singletons. The sample here was PBMCs from blood, taken less than 25 months after vaccination. The receptors stem from a man aged 50 to 75 who received an inactivated influenza vaccine.

The V gene is TRBV11-2, the J gene TRBJ1-3; possibly TRBD1 for D (5 bases). V was cut by 1 base and J by 4 bases, with 8 bases left in between. The CDR3 consists of 14 residues. The V gene's germline CDR1 is SGHAT and CDR2 FQNNGV. Here the CDR3 reads CASSLGQNGNTIYF. CDR3 DNA: TGTGCCAGCAGCTTAGGACAGAACGGAAACACCATATATTTT.

This clonotype was seen repeatedly, ten times or more. The chain has TRBV28 and TRBJ2-1; D is uncertain. This CDR3 has 15 amino acids. Germline values: CDR1 MDHEN, CDR2 SYDVKM. V lost 6 bases, J lost 1 base, and 13 bases lay in between. The CDR3 loop reads CASREIARSYNEQFF. For the CDR3, the DNA is TGTGCCAGCAGGGAGATCGCACGTTCCTACAATGAGCAGTTCTTC.

This clonotype was picked up many times. The V and J genes are TRBV5-6 and TRBJ1-2; D possibly corresponds to TRBD1 (5 bases). The V end lost 3 bases, the J end lost 4 bases, and 13 bases lay between the germline ends. CDR3 length equals 14 residues. CDR1 is SGHDT and CDR2 is YYEEEE in the germline V gene. The CDR3 reads CASSSLDTVYGYTF. The CDR3 nucleotides are TGTGCCAGCAGCTCCTTGGACACGGTCTATGGCTACACCTTC.

This clonotype appeared many times. The V gene is TRBV12-5, the J gene TRBJ2-5, with 7 bases aligning to TRBD1. This CDR3 has 13 residues. The germline V gene has CDR1 LGHNT and CDR2 FRNRAP. The ends lost 6 bases at V and 4 bases at J; junction bases unmatched: 5. The CDR3 DNA reads TGTGCTAGTGGCATAGGGGGCGGAGAGACCCAGTACTTC. Its protein is CASGIGGGETQYF.

The CDR3 region has the DNA TGCAGTGCTACAACTAATGAAAAACTGTTTTTT. Translated, it gives CSATTNEKLFF. The V call is TRBV20-1, the J call TRBJ1-4; D uncertain. CDR1 and CDR2 (germline): DFQATT, SNEGSKA (reference sequence). The CDR3 covers 11 residues. Trimming pared 4 bases from V and 0 bases from J, leaving 0 bases between.